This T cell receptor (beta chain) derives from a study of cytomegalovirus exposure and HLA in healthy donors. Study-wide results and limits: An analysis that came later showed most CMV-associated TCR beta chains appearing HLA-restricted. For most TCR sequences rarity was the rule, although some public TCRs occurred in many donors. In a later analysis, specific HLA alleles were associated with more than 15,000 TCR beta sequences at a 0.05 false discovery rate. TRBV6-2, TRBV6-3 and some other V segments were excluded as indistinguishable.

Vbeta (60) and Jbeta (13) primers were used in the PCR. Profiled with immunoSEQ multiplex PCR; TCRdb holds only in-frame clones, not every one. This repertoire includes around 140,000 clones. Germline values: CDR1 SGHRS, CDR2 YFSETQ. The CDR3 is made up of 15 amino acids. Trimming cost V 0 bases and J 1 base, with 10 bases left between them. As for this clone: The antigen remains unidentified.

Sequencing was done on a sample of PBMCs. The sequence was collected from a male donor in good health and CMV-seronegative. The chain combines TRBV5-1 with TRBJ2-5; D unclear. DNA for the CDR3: TGCGCCAGCAGCTTGGCGGGTATACCCCAAGAGACCCAGTACTTC. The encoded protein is CASSLAGIPQETQYF.